The 22 T cell receptor beta chains below were found in one sample sequenced in a study of blood T cell repertoires in COVID-19. Sequencing was performed with immunoSEQ multiplex PCR; in TCRdb, only in-frame clones are kept and a portion is missing. This table holds roughly 130,000 clones, about 86% found once. The sample consisted of peripheral blood. These receptors were taken from a woman of 80 years or more with acute or convalescent COVID-19.

CDR3: CASSKMEEPGPYTGELFF. In DNA, the CDR3 is TGTGCCAGCAGCAAAATGGAGGAGCCAGGCCCTTACACCGGGGAGCTGTTTTTT. The genes are TRBV21-1 and TRBJ2-2; TRBD2 is the table's D call, not checked against the DNA. TRBV21-1 is a listed pseudogene. This CDR3 spans 18 amino acids.

The chain combines TRBV7-8 with TRBJ2-3; 9 positions match TRBD1. The CDR3 has 16 residues. Germline CDR1 SGHVS, CDR2 FQNEAQ. V dropped 0 bases and J dropped 5; count of bases not matched to a gene: 6. The CDR3 nucleotides are TGTGCCAGCAGCTTAGCAGACAGGGGGGCTGTAGATACGCAGTATTTT. Translation: CASSLADRGAVDTQYF.

This clone was counted only a few times. The J gene is TRBJ1-6, the V gene TRBV7-2, with unresolved D. The CDR3 is 14 amino acids. Germline V gene lookup returns CDR1 SGHTA and CDR2 FQGNSA. V lost 5 bases and J lost 9, with 14 bases in between. The CDR3 loop is CASSLGGESSPLHF. In DNA, the CDR3 is TGTGCCAGCAGCCTCGGCGGAGAAAGTTCACCCCTCCACTTT.

With respect to this clone: This specimen includes other DNA sequences encoding the same CDR3. The CDR3 is CASSVDSSGNTIYF. CDR3 nucleotides: TGTGCCAGCAGCGTAGACAGCTCTGGAAACACCATATATTTT. The V gene is TRBV9, the J gene TRBJ1-3; no clear D. This CDR3 comprises 14 residues. In germline, CDR1 is SGDLS, CDR2 YYNGEE. V dropped 0 bases and J dropped 0 bases, with 4 bases sitting between them.

The V gene is TRBV3-1 (or the pseudogene TRBV3-2), the J gene TRBJ1-3, with D possibly TRBD1 on 5 matching bases. V lost 1 base and J lost 7, with 14 bases in between. CDR1 LGHDT and CDR2 YNNKEL come from the germline V gene (reference sequence). The CDR3 has 15 residues. In DNA, the CDR3 is TGTGCCAGCAGCCAAGTGACCGGCCACAGGAACACCATATATTTT. It encodes CASSQVTGHRNTIYF.

This rearrangement joins TRBV6-2 or TRBV6-3 to TRBJ1-4, with no clear D. Germline CDR1 and CDR2: MNHEY and SVGEGT. Trimming stripped 7 bases from V and 5 bases from J, with 14 bases between. CDR3 size: 14 residues. CDR3 sequence reads: CASTPGEENEKLFF. Written as DNA, the CDR3 is TGTGCCAGCACCCCCGGGGAAGAAAATGAAAAACTGTTTTTT.

This clone was observed once. The gene calls are TRBV7-6 and TRBJ1-6; 7 bases are a match to TRBD1. The germline V gene has CDR1 SGHVS and CDR2 FNYEAQ. V dropped 2 bases and J dropped 8; count of bases not matched to a gene: 15. The CDR3 sequence is 18 residues long. The CDR3: CASSLRGRGTEYHSPLHF. The CDR3 DNA reads TGTGCCAGCAGCTTACGGGGCCGGGGGACAGAGTATCATTCACCCCTCCACTTT.

The V and J genes are TRBV4-2 and TRBJ2-5; 14 bases map to TRBD2. This CDR3 is built from 19 residues. V trimming: 1 base; J trimming: 5 bases; junction bases outside the gene matches: 12. In germline, CDR1 is LGHNA, CDR2 YNFKEQ. In DNA, the CDR3 is TGTGCCAGCAGCCAAGGGGGCCCTGGACTAGCGGGGGGCGAGGAGACCCAGTACTTC. Translated: CASSQGGPGLAGGEETQYF.

This chain links TRBV7-9 with TRBJ1-4; maybe TRBD1 (5 bases). The CDR3 has 14 amino acids. V gave up 4 bases and J gave up 5 bases, with 11 bases separating them. CDR1 is SEHNR and CDR2 is FQNEAQ in the germline V gene (reference sequence). CDR3 in amino acids: CASSWSGANEKLFF. Here the CDR3 DNA reads TGTGCCAGCAGCTGGAGTGGGGCGAATGAAAAACTGTTTTTT. The full variable domain, completed using reference TRBV7-9 and TRBJ1-4, is DTGVSQNPRHKITKRGQNVTFRCDPISEHNRLYWYRQTLGQGPEFLTYFQNEAQLEKSRLLSDRFSAERPKGSFSTLEIQRTEQGDSAMYLCASSWSGANEKLFFGSGTQLSVL.

This chain joins TRBV2 and TRBJ1-3; D is possibly TRBD1 (5 bases). V lost 9 bases and J 4 bases, leaving 13 bases between the germline ends. The length of the CDR3 is 13 residues. Germline values: CDR1 SNHLY, CDR2 FYNNEI. Written as DNA, the CDR3 is TGTGCCAGTGGCGGGGGGACGGGAAACACCATATATTTT. Protein product: CASGGGTGNTIYF.

The chain has TRBV6-1 and TRBJ1-2; 10 nucleotides agree with TRBD1. Germline CDR1 MNHNS, CDR2 SASEGT. This CDR3 has 18 residues. The V segment lost 0 bases and the J segment 1 base; nucleotides outside the gene matches: 8. The CDR3 DNA sequence: TGTGCCAGCAGTGAAGCTAGACAGGGGGCGCGAGGTAACTATGGCTACACCTTC. It encodes CASSEARQGARGNYGYTF.

V usage is TRBV6-6 and J usage is TRBJ1-2; D may be TRBD1 (5 bases). The CDR3 is 15 amino acids. V lost 5 bases to trimming and J lost 8 bases, with 21 bases between them. Germline lookup yields CDR1 MNHNY and CDR2 SVGAGI (reference sequence). In nucleotides, the CDR3 is TGTGCCAGCAGTCTCCCGGGACTCCAATCGATGGGCTACACCTTC. It codes for CASSLPGLQSMGYTF.

The chain combines TRBV2 with TRBJ1-3; the D is unclear. From germline, CDR1 is SNHLY and CDR2 FYNNEI. The CDR3 is 16 amino acids. Trimming pared 2 bases from V and 4 bases from J, leaving 15 bases between. CDR3 residues: CASSERSGLPGNTIYF. The CDR3 nucleotides are TGTGCCAGCAGTGAACGCTCCGGTCTCCCGGGAAACACCATATATTTT.

A single count supports this clone. The missing conserved phenylalanine or tryptophan at the end of this CDR3 makes a read error likely. The DNA is left out, because the CDR3 cannot be placed on it with certainty; the CDR3 is given as TCRdb lists it. The V and J genes are TRBV15 and TRBJ1-3; the table's D gene call, TRBD1, was not cross checked with the DNA. The CDR3 spans 13 amino acids, including both terminal residues. Germline V CDR1 and CDR2: LNHNV, YYDKDF (reference sequence). CDR3 sequence reads: CATSRDRQDREML.

The chain uses TRBV30 and TRBJ1-3, with 7 bases fitting TRBD1. CDR3 length equals 12 residues. Germline lookup yields CDR1 GTSNPN and CDR2 SVGIG (reference sequence). The junction had 6 bases not matched to a gene; V was cut back by 7 bases and J by 6 bases. CDR3 region: CAYRGLENTIYF. Written as DNA, the CDR3 is TGTGCCTACAGGGGTTTAGAAAACACCATATATTTT. Filled out from reference TRBV30 and TRBJ1-3, the complete variable domain reads SQTIHQWPATLVQPVGSPLSLECTVEGTSNPNLYWYRQAAGRGLQLLFYSVGIGQISSEVPQNLSASRPQDRQFILSSKKLLLSDSGFYLCAYRGLENTIYFGEGSWLTVV.

The rearrangement uses TRBV3-1 (or the pseudogene TRBV3-2) and TRBJ1-2; D gene ambiguous. This CDR3 region has 16 residues. V gave up 1 base and J gave up 4 bases, with 16 bases separating them. Germline V gives CDR1 LGHDT, CDR2 YNNKEL (reference sequence). CDR3 in amino acids: CASSQGITRLAYGYTF. The CDR3 nucleotides are TGTGCCAGCAGCCAAGGGATTACTAGGCTGGCCTATGGCTACACCTTC.

The chain links TRBV3-1 (or the pseudogene TRBV3-2) to TRBJ2-5; a possible D gene is TRBD2 (5 bases). CDR3 size: 15 residues. V lost 4 bases and J lost 1, with 13 bases in between. Germline assignment: CDR1 LGHDT and CDR2 YNNKEL (reference sequence). CDR3 in DNA: TGTGCCAGCAGCCGGAGGTGGATTACCCAAGAGACCCAGTACTTC. Amino acids: CASSRRWITQETQYF.

The chain carries TRBV5-1 and TRBJ1-1; no clear D gene. In germline, CDR1 is SGHRS, CDR2 YFSETQ. This CDR3 region has 13 residues. Trimming stripped 2 bases from V and 4 bases from J, with 9 bases between. CDR3 nucleotides: TGCGCCAGCAGCTTTGGCTTCCGCACTGAAGCTTTCTTT. This encodes CASSFGFRTEAFF.

This clone was counted once. The rearrangement joins TRBV3-1 (or the pseudogene TRBV3-2) to TRBJ1-2, with a tentative D call TRBD1 (5 bases). CDR3 length: 14 amino acids. CDR1 and CDR2 from the germline V gene are LGHDT and YNNKEL (reference sequence). V lost 2 bases, J lost 4 bases, and 11 bases lay in between. The CDR3 bases are TGTGCCAGCAGCCAACAGGGTGCCCCCTATGGCTACACCTTC. This codes for CASSQQGAPYGYTF.

This chain uses TRBV5-1 with TRBJ1-5; TRBD1 agrees at 9 bases. CDR3 length equals 15 residues. Trimming removed 2 bases from V and 6 bases from J; junction bases left unmatched: 6. The germline gives CDR1 SGHRS, CDR2 YFSETQ. CDR3: CASSFTGGAGQPQHF. CDR3 coding DNA: TGCGCCAGCAGCTTCACAGGGGGCGCAGGTCAGCCCCAGCATTTT.

The chain employs TRBV12-3 or TRBV12-4 and TRBJ1-4; D is undetermined. The CDR3 runs 13 residues. The germline V and J ends were trimmed by 4 bases and 5 bases, with 8 bases remaining between them. In DNA form, the CDR3 reads TGTGCCAGCAGTTGGCTGTCGAATGAAAAACTGTTTTTT. It encodes CASSWLSNEKLFF.

The rearrangement joins TRBV7-6 to TRBJ1-1; the match to TRBD1 covers 8 bases. After removal of 4 bases from V and 7 bases from J, the junction contained 5 bases not matched to a gene. This CDR3 comprises 13 residues. CDR1 and CDR2 from the germline V gene are SGHVS and FNYEAQ. CDR3 residues: CASSSGQALEAFF. As DNA, the CDR3 is TGTGCCAGCAGCTCGGGACAGGCGCTTGAAGCTTTCTTT.